Listed below are T cell receptor beta chains from one sample, sequenced in a study of cytomegalovirus exposure and HLA in healthy donors. Using immunoSEQ multiplex PCR, the repertoire was profiled, and TCRdb retains in-frame clones only, with some absent. The sample yields around 100,000 clones, less than 95% seen once. The sample consisted of PBMCs. These receptors were collected from a woman aged 18-29 years in good health and CMV-seronegative. The CDR3 runs from the conserved cysteine through the conserved F or W. Fields, in order: V gene, CDR3 protein.

>TRBV6-5
CASSYGRGPYPDTQYF
>TRBV13
CASSLRGGNEKLFF
>TRBV4-3
CASSQDTGYNSPLHF
>TRBV5-1
CASSTNRGPTTEAFF
>TRBV9
CASSVDTGNRETQYF
>TRBV30
CAYGTVYEQYF
>TRBV25-1
CASSEQRGSSYNEQFF
>TRBV29-1
CSASVNTEAFF
>TRBV7-2
CASSFRGGRDEQFF
>TRBV5-1
CASTPDRVNYGYTF
>TRBV7-2
CASSLASPGDTQYF
>TRBV5-1
CASSLVGGGEQYF
>TRBV15
CATSSSRFLGGEDNQPQHF
>TRBV7-8
CASSNRDRGWDTQYF
>TRBV4-3
CASSQAGTSGGDEQFF
>TRBV9
CASSVWTGGNGELFF
>TRBV6-1
CASGAGENTEAFF
>TRBV14
CASSQASLAGGDPYEQYF
>TRBV29-1
CSVEDRAGVSYEQYF
>TRBV5-5
CASSLGGVRGQEDYGYTF
>TRBV7-6
CASSLGGGDTEAFF
>TRBV4-3
CASSQEGTLNTEAFF